A selection of T cell receptor beta chains follows, all from one sample in a study of blood T cell repertoires in COVID-19. Clones were sequenced by immunoSEQ multiplex PCR, and TCRdb holds only the in-frame ones, with some missing. The sample yields 150,000 to 250,000 clones, around 79% seen once. The sequenced sample was peripheral blood. The receptors originated from a woman aged 40-49 years with COVID-19, enrolled during active disease. CDR3s include the opening cysteine and the closing phenylalanine or tryptophan. D genes are given only for firm matches. For some rows the clone size is stated as once, few or many, or as a class when expanded; others skip it.

V	J	D	size	DNA	CDR3
TRBV3-1/TRBV3-2	TRBJ1-1	TRBD1	.	TGTGCCAGCAGCCGAACAGGGGGGGGGACTGAAGCTTTCTTT	CASSRTGGGTEAFF
TRBV2	TRBJ2-7	.	.	TGTGCCAGCAGTGGAATGACGGAGCTCAAAGGCTACGAGCAGTACTTC	CASSGMTELKGYEQYF
TRBV27	TRBJ1-1	.	many	TGTGCCAGCAGTAAATACCGGGACACCACTGAAGCTTTCTTT	CASSKYRDTTEAFF
TRBV4-3	TRBJ2-7	.	.	TGCGCCAGCAGCCGCGGACAGCCTGGGGCCTACGAGCAGTACTTC	CASSRGQPGAYEQYF
TRBV2	TRBJ2-2	.	.	TGTGCCAGCAGAGCTGACAGAGGGGAGCTGTTTTTT	CASRADRGELFF
TRBV18	TRBJ2-7	.	.	TGTGCCAGCTCACCCACGGACTCTCCCCACGAGCAGTACTTC	CASSPTDSPHEQYF
TRBV4-3	TRBJ1-1	.	.	TGCGCCAGCAGCCAAGATAAAGTTGGGGCCCTTTATTTT	CASSQDKVGALYF
TRBV30	TRBJ1-1	.	.	TGTGCCTGGAGGCCGATAGGGACAAACCAGAACACTGAAGCTTTCTTT	CAWRPIGTNQNTEAFF
TRBV24-1	TRBJ2-2	.	.	TGTGCCACCAGTGATTTGAGGGGCACCGGGGAGCTGTTTTTT	CATSDLRGTGELFF
TRBV7-2	TRBJ2-2	.	.	TGTGCCAGCAGCGACTGGGTGGCCGGGGAGCTGTTTTTT	CASSDWVAGELFF
TRBV9	TRBJ2-3	.	few	TGTGCCAGCAGCGTAGAGGAGAATACGCAGTATTTT	CASSVEENTQYF
TRBV11-3	TRBJ2-5	.	.	TGTGCCAGCAGCTTAAATTCCGCGGAGACCCAGTACTTC	CASSLNSAETQYF
TRBV18	TRBJ1-1	.	.	TGTGCCAGCTCACCACCGCGAGTTGGGAACACTGAAGCTTTCTTT	CASSPPRVGNTEAFF
TRBV10-3	TRBJ2-7	.	.	TGTGCCGTTCTAGGGGCGCGCCCCTACGAGCAGTACTTC	CAVLGARPYEQYF
TRBV5-4	TRBJ2-5	.	.	TGTGCCAGCAGCTTGCAGGAAGAGACCCAGTACTTC	CASSLQEETQYF
TRBV4-2	TRBJ2-1	.	.	TGTGCCAGCAGCCAAGGGTCTGATATCAGCTCCTACAATGAGCAGTTCTTC	CASSQGSDISSYNEQFF
TRBV6-6	TRBJ2-2	.	.	TGTGCCAGCAGTGGCCAGGGGATGAACACCGGGGAGCTGTTTTTT	CASSGQGMNTGELFF
TRBV6-2/TRBV6-3	TRBJ2-3	TRBD1	once	TGTGCCAGCAGTCACGACAGGGCCCCGCACACAGATACGCAGTATTTT	CASSHDRAPHTDTQYF
TRBV4-2	TRBJ1-1	.	.	TGTGCCAGCAGCCAAAGTACGGACAGAAGGAACACTGAAGCTTTCTTT	CASSQSTDRRNTEAFF
TRBV4-1	TRBJ2-3	TRBD2	.	TGCGCCAGCAGCTTACGACTAGCGGGGCTACACACAGATACGCAGTATTTT	CASSLRLAGLHTDTQYF
TRBV7-6	TRBJ1-5	TRBD1	.	TGTGCCAGCAGCTTAGGGGACAGAACCAATCAGCCCCAGCATTTT	CASSLGDRTNQPQHF
TRBV7-3	TRBJ2-1	.	.	TGTGCCAGCAGCACGACCCGGGAGGGGGCCGTACAGTTCTTC	CASSTTREGAVQFF
TRBV9	TRBJ2-3	TRBD1	.	TGTGCCAGCAGCATCACAGGGGCGGCAACAGATACGCAGTATTTT	CASSITGAATDTQYF
TRBV27	TRBJ1-6	TRBD1	once	TGTGCCAGCAGTACCCCCGGGACAGGGCATAATTCACCCCTCCACTTT	CASSTPGTGHNSPLHF
TRBV29-1	TRBJ1-1	TRBD1	.	TGCAGCGTTCTGGGATTCGGCAGGGGGGACCAGGCAGCTTTCTTT	CSVLGFGRGDQAAFF
TRBV4-1	TRBJ2-1	TRBD1	.	TGCGCCAGCAGCCGGGCCAGACAGGGTGACTATGAGCAGTTCTTC	CASSRARQGDYEQFF
TRBV7-9	TRBJ1-1	.	.	TGTGCCAGCAGTTTACAGGGCCGGGCTGAAGCTTTCTTT	CASSLQGRAEAFF
TRBV6-5	TRBJ2-7	.	.	TGTGCCTGCCGCAGGGTTACCTACGAGCAGTACTTC	CACRRVTYEQYF
TRBV7-8	TRBJ1-2	.	.	TGTGCCAGCAGCTTAGCCCGGTCCTATGGCTACACCTTC	CASSLARSYGYTF
TRBV9	TRBJ2-5	TRBD2	.	TGTGCCAGCAGCCCCCTGGGGACTAGCGGACAAGAGACCCAGTACTTC	CASSPLGTSGQETQYF
TRBV5-1	TRBJ2-7	TRBD1	.	TGCGCCAGCAGCTGGGGACAGCACTACGAGCAGTACTTC	CASSWGQHYEQYF
TRBV10-3	TRBJ2-2	TRBD1	.	TGTGCCATCAGGGACAGGGGGCCCGGGGAGCTGTTTTTT	CAIRDRGPGELFF
TRBV10-3	TRBJ1-1	TRBD1	few	TGTGCCATCAGCTCGACAGGGCACATGAACACTGAAGCTTTCTTT	CAISSTGHMNTEAFF